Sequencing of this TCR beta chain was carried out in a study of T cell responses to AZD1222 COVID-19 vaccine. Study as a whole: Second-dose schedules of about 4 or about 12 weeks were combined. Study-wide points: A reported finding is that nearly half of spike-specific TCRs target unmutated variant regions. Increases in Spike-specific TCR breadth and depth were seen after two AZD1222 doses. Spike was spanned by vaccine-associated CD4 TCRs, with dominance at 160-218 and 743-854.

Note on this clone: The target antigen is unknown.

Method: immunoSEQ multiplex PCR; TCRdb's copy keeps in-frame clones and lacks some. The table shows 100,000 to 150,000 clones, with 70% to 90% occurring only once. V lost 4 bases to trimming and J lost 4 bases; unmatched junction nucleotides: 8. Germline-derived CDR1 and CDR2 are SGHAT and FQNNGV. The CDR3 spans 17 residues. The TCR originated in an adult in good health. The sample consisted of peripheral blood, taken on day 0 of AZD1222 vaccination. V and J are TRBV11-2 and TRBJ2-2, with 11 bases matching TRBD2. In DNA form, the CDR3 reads TGTGCCAGCAGCTCGAGCGCGACTAGCGGGGTCACCGGGGAGCTGTTTTTT. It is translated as CASSSSATSGVTGELFF.